These T cell receptor beta chains were read from a single sample in a study of T cells after yellow fever vaccination. TCRdb re-called the 5' RACE reads through MiXCR, storing one row per CDR3 protein. The table records approximately 85,000 distinct CDR3 sequences, roughly 13% of them present only once. The sequencing used CD8+ T cells not binding an NS4B(214-222) dextramer, sorted from PBMCs, collected less than 25 days after the first yellow fever vaccination. Source of these receptors: a man between 18 and 35 years old who received the YFV17D yellow fever vaccine. Both conserved end residues are part of each CDR3. D genes are given only for firm matches. The size field is filled for only some rows; it gives once, few, many or a size class.

clone size	V gene	J gene	D gene	CDR3 DNA	CDR3 protein
-	TRBV27	TRBJ1-1	-	TGTGCCAGCAGTTTATTCACAGGGAAGAACACTGAAGCTTTCTTT	CASSLFTGKNTEAFF
few	TRBV7-9	TRBJ1-2	TRBD1	TGTGCCAGCAGCCCTCAACACAGGGGCCTCTATGGCTACACCTTC	CASSPQHRGLYGYTF
-	TRBV7-9	TRBJ1-2	TRBD1	TGTGCCAGCAGCCCCCCCGACAGGGATAGTGGCTACACCTTC	CASSPPDRDSGYTF
-	TRBV2	TRBJ1-6	-	TGTGCCAGCGCGGGGAGGGGCTCCTATAATTCACCCCTCCACTTT	CASAGRGSYNSPLHF
-	TRBV3-1	TRBJ2-1	-	TGTGCCAGCTCCCCAACAGGGTCCTACAATGAGCAGTTCTTC	CASSPTGSYNEQFF
-	TRBV4-1	TRBJ2-7	-	TGCGCCAGCAGCCCAATCGGGTCGGAGGAGCAGTACTTC	CASSPIGSEEQYF
few	TRBV29-1	TRBJ2-5	TRBD1	TGCAGCGTTGAGACAGGGGCGGCCTTGACCCAGTACTTC	CSVETGAALTQYF
-	TRBV10-2	TRBJ1-2	TRBD1	TGCGCCAGCATCGAGGGGACAGGAGGCCCCGAAACTGCTTACGGCTACACCTTC	CASIEGTGGPETAYGYTF
-	TRBV29-1	TRBJ1-1	TRBD1	TGCAGCGTTGAACCATCGAACAGGGGTGGTGAAGCTTTCTTT	CSVEPSNRGGEAFF
few	TRBV7-9	TRBJ1-1	-	TGTGCCAGCAGGGCGGCTGGGGCCTGGAGGGACACTGAAGCTTTCTTT	CASRAAGAWRDTEAFF
few	TRBV7-9	TRBJ1-2	-	TGTGCCAGCAGCACGGCGGACCCATCTGATGGCTACACCTTC	CASSTADPSDGYTF
few	TRBV25-1	TRBJ1-4	TRBD1	TGTGCCAGCAGTGAATTTGCCAAGACAGGGGATAGTGAAAAACTGTTTTTT	CASSEFAKTGDSEKLFF
few	TRBV6-5	TRBJ1-6	-	TGTGCCAGCAGTTACTCCAGGGAGGATAATTCACCCCTCCACTTT	CASSYSREDNSPLHF
few	TRBV15	TRBJ2-5	TRBD1	TGTGCCACCAGCAGAGATAGCCGACAGGGAGAAGAGACCCAGTACTTC	CATSRDSRQGEETQYF
-	TRBV19	TRBJ2-7	-	TGTGCCAGTAGTATCTCAGCGGGCGAGCAGTACTTC	CASSISAGEQYF
few	TRBV9	TRBJ1-5	-	TGTGCCAGCAGCGTAAACGCCGATAGCAATCAGCCCCAGCATTTT	CASSVNADSNQPQHF
few	TRBV7-9	TRBJ1-6	-	TGTGCCAGCAGCTTGGGATCACCCCTCCACTTT	CASSLGSPLHF
few	TRBV6-2/TRBV6-3	TRBJ1-5	-	TGTGCCAGCAGTTACGGGCAGCTGAATCAGCCCCAGCATTTT	CASSYGQLNQPQHF
few	TRBV29-1	TRBJ2-1	TRBD2	TGCAGCGCCGATGGCGGGAGCTCCTACAATGAGCAGTTCTTC	CSADGGSSYNEQFF
-	TRBV30	TRBJ2-2	TRBD1	TGTGCCGGCACCGGGACAGGGATCGGGGAGCTGTTTTTT	CAGTGTGIGELFF
-	TRBV5-6	TRBJ2-2	TRBD2	TGTGCCAGCAGCCCCGGGACTAGCTACGTGGAGCTGTTTTTT	CASSPGTSYVELFF
few	TRBV5-6	TRBJ2-4	-	TGTGCCAGCAGCCTCGGGCCACGTAACAAAAACATTCAGTACTTC	CASSLGPRNKNIQYF
-	TRBV19	TRBJ1-1	-	TGTGCCAGTAGTCAACCAGTCTCGAACACTGAAGCTTTCTTT	CASSQPVSNTEAFF
-	TRBV7-2	TRBJ1-1	TRBD1	TGTGCCAGCAGCGCCTCAACCAGGGGGGCTTTGAACACTGAAGCTTTCTTT	CASSASTRGALNTEAFF
-	TRBV6-5	TRBJ2-7	-	TGTGCCAGCAGTTACTCACGGACTACCGACGAGCAGTACTTC	CASSYSRTTDEQYF